This TCR beta chain stems from a study of cytomegalovirus exposure and HLA in healthy donors. Notes on this clone: The antigen is not known.

Study-wide points: In a later analysis, across HLA loci, associated TCR counts were highest for DRB1, lowest for HLA-C.

The germline V and J ends were trimmed by 0 bases and 9 bases, with 15 bases remaining between them. Per germline, CDR1 MNHNS and CDR2 SASEGT. CDR3 size: 14 residues. PCR was performed using 60 Vbeta and 13 Jbeta primers. Data came from immunoSEQ multiplex PCR; TCRdb stores just in-frame clones and leaves some out. The sample lists 80,000 or so clones, approximately 77% occurring once. The sample taken for sequencing was PBMCs. The V gene is TRBV6-1, the J gene TRBJ2-7; tentatively, D is TRBD1 (6 bases). The TCR sequence derives from a woman aged 40 to 49 in good health and CMV-seropositive. The CDR3 sequence is CASSEALSPGVQYF. The DNA of the CDR3 is TGTGCCAGCAGTGAAGCCCTATCGCCAGGGGTGCAGTACTTC.